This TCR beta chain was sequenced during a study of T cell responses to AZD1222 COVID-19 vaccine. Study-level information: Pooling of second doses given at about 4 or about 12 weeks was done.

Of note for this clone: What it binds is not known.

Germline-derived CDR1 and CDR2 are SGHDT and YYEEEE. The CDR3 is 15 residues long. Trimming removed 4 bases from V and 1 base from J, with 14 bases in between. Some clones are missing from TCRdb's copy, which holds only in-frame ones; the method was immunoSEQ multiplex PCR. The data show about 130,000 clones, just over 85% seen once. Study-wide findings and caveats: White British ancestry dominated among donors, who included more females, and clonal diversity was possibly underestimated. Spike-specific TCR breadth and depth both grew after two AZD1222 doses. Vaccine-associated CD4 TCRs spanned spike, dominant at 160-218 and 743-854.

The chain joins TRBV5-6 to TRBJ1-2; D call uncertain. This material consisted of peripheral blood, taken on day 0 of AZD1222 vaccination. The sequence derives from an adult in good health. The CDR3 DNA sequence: TGTGCCAGCAGCCTCGGAGGTGGTGTTAACTATGGCTACACCTTC. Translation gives CASSLGGGVNYGYTF. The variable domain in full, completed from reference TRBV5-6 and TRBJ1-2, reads DAGVTQSPTHLIKTRGQQVTLRCSPKSGHDTVSWYQQALGQGPQFIFQYYEEEERQRGNFPDRFSGHQFPNYSSELNVNALLLGDSALYLCASSLGGGVNYGYTFGSGTRLTVV.